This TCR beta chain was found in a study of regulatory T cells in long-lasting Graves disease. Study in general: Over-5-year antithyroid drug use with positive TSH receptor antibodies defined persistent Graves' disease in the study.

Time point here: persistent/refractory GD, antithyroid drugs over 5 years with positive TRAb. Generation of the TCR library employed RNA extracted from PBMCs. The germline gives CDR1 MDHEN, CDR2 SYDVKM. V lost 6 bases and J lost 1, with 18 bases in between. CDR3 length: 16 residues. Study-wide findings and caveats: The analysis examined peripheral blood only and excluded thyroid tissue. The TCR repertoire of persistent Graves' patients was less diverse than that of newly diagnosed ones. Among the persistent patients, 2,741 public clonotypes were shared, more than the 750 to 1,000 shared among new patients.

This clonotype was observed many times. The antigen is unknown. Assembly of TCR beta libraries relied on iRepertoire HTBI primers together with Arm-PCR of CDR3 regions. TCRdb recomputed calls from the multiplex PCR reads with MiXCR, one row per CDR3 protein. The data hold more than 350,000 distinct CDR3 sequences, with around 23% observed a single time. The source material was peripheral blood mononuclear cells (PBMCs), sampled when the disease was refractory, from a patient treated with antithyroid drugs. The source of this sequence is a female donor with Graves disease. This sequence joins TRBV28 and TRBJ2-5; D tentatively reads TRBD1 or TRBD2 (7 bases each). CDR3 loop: CASRGSGAGGQETQYF. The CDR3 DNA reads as TGTGCCAGCAGGGGAAGCGGGGCAGGGGGCCAAGAGACCCAGTACTTC.